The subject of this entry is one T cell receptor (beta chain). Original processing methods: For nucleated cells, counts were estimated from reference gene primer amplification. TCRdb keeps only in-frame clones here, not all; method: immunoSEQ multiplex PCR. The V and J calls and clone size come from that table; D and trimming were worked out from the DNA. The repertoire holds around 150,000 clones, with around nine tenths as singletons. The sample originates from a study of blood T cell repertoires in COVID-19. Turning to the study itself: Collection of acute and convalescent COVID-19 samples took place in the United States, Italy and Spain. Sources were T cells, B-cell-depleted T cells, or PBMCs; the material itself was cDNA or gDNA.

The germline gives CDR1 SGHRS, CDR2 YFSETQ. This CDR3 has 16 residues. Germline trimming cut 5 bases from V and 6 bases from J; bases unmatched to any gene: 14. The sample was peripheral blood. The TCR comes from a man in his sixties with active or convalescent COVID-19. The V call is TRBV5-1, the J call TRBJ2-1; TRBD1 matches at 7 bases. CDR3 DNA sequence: TGCGCCAGCAGGAGGGATGTGGGGACAGCCATCAATGAGCAGTTCTTC. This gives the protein CASRRDVGTAINEQFF.